These T cell receptor beta chains were read from a single sample in a study of type 1 regulatory T cells. No cognate antigen is known for these TCRs. TCRdb re-derived calls from the reads in MiXCR, one entry per CDR3 protein. The sample includes tens of thousands of distinct CDR3 sequences, about a fifth of them seen just once. Sequenced: cultured type 1 regulatory T (Tr1) cells, either the whole culture or a sorted fraction (not recorded which). The source of these receptors is a human donor in good health. The CDR3 runs from the conserved cysteine through the conserved F or W.

j_call: TRBJ1-5
v_call: TRBV29-1
cdr3_aa: CSGAQGRGQPQHF

j_call: TRBJ1-3
v_call: TRBV10-3
cdr3_aa: CAISAQGPSSGNTIYF

j_call: TRBJ1-1
v_call: TRBV6-6
cdr3_aa: CASIKQGGNTEAFF

j_call: TRBJ2-7
v_call: TRBV3-1
cdr3_aa: CASSQQREAYEQYF

j_call: TRBJ2-1
v_call: TRBV5-1
cdr3_aa: CASSPDRSSYNEQFF

j_call: TRBJ1-1
v_call: TRBV5-6
cdr3_aa: CASSRPVGDTEAFF

j_call: TRBJ2-2
v_call: TRBV10-3
cdr3_aa: CAISKNTGELFF

j_call: TRBJ2-5
v_call: TRBV6-1
cdr3_aa: CASRYRDRGHQETQYF

j_call: TRBJ2-7
v_call: TRBV20-1
cdr3_aa: CSARDPGLGFYEQYF

j_call: TRBJ2-7
v_call: TRBV3-1
cdr3_aa: CASSPPGPPYEQYF

j_call: TRBJ2-1
v_call: TRBV9
cdr3_aa: CASSPRASSYNEQFF

j_call: TRBJ2-1
v_call: TRBV20-1
cdr3_aa: CSARGQRLDPVSNEQFF

j_call: TRBJ2-7
v_call: TRBV5-1
cdr3_aa: CASSLTATTGEQYF

j_call: TRBJ2-3
v_call: TRBV5-1
cdr3_aa: CASSLLGQGVDTQYF

j_call: TRBJ1-1
v_call: TRBV5-1
cdr3_aa: CASSLAGRVDTEAFF

j_call: TRBJ1-1
v_call: TRBV15
cdr3_aa: CATSPGASTEAFF

j_call: TRBJ2-7
v_call: TRBV4-2
cdr3_aa: CASSQDRTGALYEQYF

j_call: TRBJ2-1
v_call: TRBV5-1
cdr3_aa: CASSLLLGEDEQFF

j_call: TRBJ1-3
v_call: TRBV18
cdr3_aa: CASSEDSVSGNTIYF

j_call: TRBJ2-3
v_call: TRBV18
cdr3_aa: CASSPPSGSSIDTQYF

j_call: TRBJ2-2
v_call: TRBV3-1
cdr3_aa: CASSQDLSRFPTGELFF

j_call: TRBJ1-2
v_call: TRBV20-1
cdr3_aa: CSARDHIRGDYGYTF

j_call: TRBJ2-3
v_call: TRBV5-1
cdr3_aa: CASRWTSSTDTQYF

j_call: TRBJ2-1
v_call: TRBV28
cdr3_aa: CASSLARQGVSEQFF

j_call: TRBJ2-3
v_call: TRBV5-1
cdr3_aa: CASSFSGRATDTQYF

j_call: TRBJ2-2
v_call: TRBV7-9
cdr3_aa: CASSRMKTSGSMNTGELFF

j_call: TRBJ2-7
v_call: TRBV5-1
cdr3_aa: CASMMAPSYEQYF

j_call: TRBJ2-1
v_call: TRBV18
cdr3_aa: CASSSKVAGDSGQFF

j_call: TRBJ1-1
v_call: TRBV9
cdr3_aa: CASTPDPTGDTEAFF

j_call: TRBJ2-3
v_call: TRBV5-1
cdr3_aa: CASSSQGGARTDTQYF

j_call: TRBJ2-3
v_call: TRBV9
cdr3_aa: CASSVWGTSKDTQYF

j_call: TRBJ1-5
v_call: TRBV19
cdr3_aa: CASKAQIGGAPDQPQHF

j_call: TRBJ2-3
v_call: TRBV12-3/TRBV12-4
cdr3_aa: CASSPGVAGRLDTQYF

j_call: TRBJ1-5
v_call: TRBV6-2/TRBV6-3
cdr3_aa: CASSYGQGFRQPQHF

j_call: TRBJ1-5
v_call: TRBV20-1
cdr3_aa: CSARETGGQPQHF

j_call: TRBJ1-6
v_call: TRBV12-3/TRBV12-4
cdr3_aa: CASSFGQVFYNSPLHF

j_call: TRBJ1-1
v_call: TRBV5-1
cdr3_aa: CASSLGQGFTEAFF

j_call: TRBJ1-1
v_call: TRBV6-2/TRBV6-3
cdr3_aa: CASSNGGEAFF

j_call: TRBJ2-3
v_call: TRBV19
cdr3_aa: CASSIVDNTDTQYF

j_call: TRBJ2-5
v_call: TRBV5-1
cdr3_aa: CASSLLAEETQYF

j_call: TRBJ1-1
v_call: TRBV6-1
cdr3_aa: CASTVLQGANTEAFF

j_call: TRBJ2-1
v_call: TRBV12-3/TRBV12-4
cdr3_aa: CASSFDLWDEQFF

j_call: TRBJ2-4
v_call: TRBV5-8
cdr3_aa: CASSFTRRAGNIQYF

j_call: TRBJ1-1
v_call: TRBV29-1
cdr3_aa: CSVYADSLEAFF

j_call: TRBJ2-1
v_call: TRBV6-5
cdr3_aa: CASSYGGLLDNEQFF

j_call: TRBJ2-1
v_call: TRBV20-1
cdr3_aa: CSARETVPEQFF

j_call: TRBJ2-5
v_call: TRBV9
cdr3_aa: CASSPRRQLLKETQYF

j_call: TRBJ2-7
v_call: TRBV5-1
cdr3_aa: CASSLEGSGRAPYF

j_call: TRBJ1-1
v_call: TRBV6-5
cdr3_aa: CASSGPGGAITEAFF